This T cell receptor (beta chain) was sequenced for a study of blood T cell repertoires in COVID-19. Background on the study: Acute-phase and convalescent COVID-19 samples originated in the United States, Italy and Spain. The cDNA or gDNA used as material had been derived from T cells, B-cell-depleted T cells, or PBMCs.

TCRdb's copy holds only in-frame clones and misses some; the assay was immunoSEQ multiplex PCR. The sample holds 140,000 or so clones, around 83% seen once. Seattle's enrolled individuals joined amid active infection and were then monitored longitudinally. V lost 6 bases to trimming and J lost 4 bases; unmatched junction nucleotides: 2. CDR3 length equals 14 residues. Sample: peripheral blood. The receptor's source is a man between 25 and 39 years old with COVID-19, enrolled during active disease. The chain carries TRBV23-1 and TRBJ2-7, with 14 nucleotides matching TRBD2. TRBV23-1 is identified as an open reading frame with a role that is uncertain. CDR3 sequence reads: CASRGTSGRYEQYF. The CDR3 bases are TGCGCCAGCAGGGGGACTAGCGGGAGATACGAGCAGTACTTC.